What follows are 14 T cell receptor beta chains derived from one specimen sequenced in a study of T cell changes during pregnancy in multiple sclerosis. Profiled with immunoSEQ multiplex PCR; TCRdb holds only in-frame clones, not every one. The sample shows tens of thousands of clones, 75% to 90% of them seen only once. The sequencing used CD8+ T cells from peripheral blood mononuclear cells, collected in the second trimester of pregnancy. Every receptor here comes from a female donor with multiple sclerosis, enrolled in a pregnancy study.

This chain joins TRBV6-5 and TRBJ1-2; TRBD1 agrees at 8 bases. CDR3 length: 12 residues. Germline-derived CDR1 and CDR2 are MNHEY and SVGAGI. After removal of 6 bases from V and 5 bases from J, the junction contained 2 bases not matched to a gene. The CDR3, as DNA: TGTGCCAGCAGCCAGGGGGCTTATGGCTACACCTTC. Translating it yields CASSQGAYGYTF.

As DNA, the CDR3 is TGTGCCAGTAGCGACAGCGACTCTGGAAACACCATATATTTT. It translates to CASSDSDSGNTIYF. The rearrangement links TRBV19 to TRBJ1-3; tentative D call: TRBD1 (5 bases). Trimming removed 6 bases from V and 0 bases from J, with 9 bases in between. The germline V gene encodes CDR1 LNHDA and CDR2 SQIVND (reference sequence). CDR3 length equals 14 residues. The full variable domain, with the rest looked up from reference TRBV19 and TRBJ1-3, is DGGITQSPKYLFRKEGQNVTLSCEQNLNHDAMYWYRQDPGQGLRLIYYSQIVNDFQKGDIAEGYSVSREKKESFPLTVTSAQKNPTAFYLCASSDSDSGNTIYFGEGSWLTVV.

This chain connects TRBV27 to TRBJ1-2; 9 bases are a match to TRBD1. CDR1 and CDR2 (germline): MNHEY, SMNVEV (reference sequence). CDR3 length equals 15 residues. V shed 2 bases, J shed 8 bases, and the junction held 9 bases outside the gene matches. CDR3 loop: CASSLNRGHFAGYTF. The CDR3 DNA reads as TGTGCCAGCAGTTTAAACAGGGGGCATTTTGCGGGCTACACCTTC.

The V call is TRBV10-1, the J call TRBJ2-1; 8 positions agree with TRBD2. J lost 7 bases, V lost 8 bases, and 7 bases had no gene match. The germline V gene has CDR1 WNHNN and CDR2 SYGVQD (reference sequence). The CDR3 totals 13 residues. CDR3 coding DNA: TGCGCCAGCGGGGCGGGGGGCTGGAATGAGCAGTTCTTC. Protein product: CASGAGGWNEQFF.

The CDR3 loop reads CASSEIEEAFF. The CDR3 DNA follows: TGTGCCAGCAGTGAAATCGAGGAAGCTTTCTTT. This chain uses TRBV6-1 with TRBJ1-1; no clear D. Germline values: CDR1 MNHNS, CDR2 SASEGT. V gave up 2 bases and J gave up 8 bases, with 6 bases separating them. CDR3 size: 11 residues.

CDR3 region: CASSLGLAGVSLKTQYF. CDR3 sequence (DNA): TGTGCCAGCAGCTTGGGGCTAGCGGGGGTGTCATTAAAGACCCAGTACTTC. The chain joins TRBV5-6 to TRBJ2-5; 10 bases are shared with TRBD2. V shed 0 bases, J shed 6 bases, and the junction held 11 bases outside the gene matches. CDR3 length equals 17 residues. Germline-derived CDR1 and CDR2 are SGHDT and YYEEEE.

The DNA for the CDR3 is TGCGCCAGCAGCCAAGGAGTTTCCTATGGCTACACCTTC. Its translation: CASSQGVSYGYTF. The chain joins TRBV4-1 to TRBJ1-2; D unclear. Germline V gene sequence: CDR1 MGHRA, CDR2 YSYEKL. V shed 1 base and J shed 4 bases, with 7 bases lying between them. The CDR3 consists of 13 residues.

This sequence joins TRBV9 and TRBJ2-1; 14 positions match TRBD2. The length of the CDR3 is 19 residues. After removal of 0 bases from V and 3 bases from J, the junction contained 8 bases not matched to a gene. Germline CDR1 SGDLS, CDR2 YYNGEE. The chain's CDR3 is CASSVEGTSGGVVYNEQFF. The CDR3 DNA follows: TGTGCCAGCAGCGTAGAGGGGACTAGCGGGGGCGTTGTCTACAATGAGCAGTTCTTC.

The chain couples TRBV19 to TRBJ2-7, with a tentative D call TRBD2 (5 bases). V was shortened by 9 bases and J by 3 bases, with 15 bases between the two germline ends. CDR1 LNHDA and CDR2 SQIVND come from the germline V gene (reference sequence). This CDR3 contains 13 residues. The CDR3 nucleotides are TGTGCCAGCTCACTGGAGGACGGCTACGAGCAGTACTTC. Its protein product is CASSLEDGYEQYF.

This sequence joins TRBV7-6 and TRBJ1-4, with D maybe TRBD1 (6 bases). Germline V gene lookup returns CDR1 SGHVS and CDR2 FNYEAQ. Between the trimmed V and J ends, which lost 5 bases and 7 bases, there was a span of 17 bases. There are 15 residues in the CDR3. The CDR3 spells CASSAQGLLSEKLFF. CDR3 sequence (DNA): TGTGCCAGCAGCGCCCAGGGGCTCCTTAGTGAAAAACTGTTTTTT. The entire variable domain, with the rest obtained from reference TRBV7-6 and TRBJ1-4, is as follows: GAGVSQSPRYKVTKRGQDVALRCDPISGHVSLYWYRQALGQGPEFLTYFNYEAQQDKSGLPNDRFSAERPEGSISTLTIQRTEQRDSAMYRCASSAQGLLSEKLFFGSGTQLSVL.

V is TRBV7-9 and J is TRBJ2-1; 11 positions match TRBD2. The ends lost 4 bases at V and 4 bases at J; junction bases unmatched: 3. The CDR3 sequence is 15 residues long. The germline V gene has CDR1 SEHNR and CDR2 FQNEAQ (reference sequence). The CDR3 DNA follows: TGTGCCAGCAGCTACCGACTAGCGGGGTACAATGAGCAGTTCTTC. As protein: CASSYRLAGYNEQFF.

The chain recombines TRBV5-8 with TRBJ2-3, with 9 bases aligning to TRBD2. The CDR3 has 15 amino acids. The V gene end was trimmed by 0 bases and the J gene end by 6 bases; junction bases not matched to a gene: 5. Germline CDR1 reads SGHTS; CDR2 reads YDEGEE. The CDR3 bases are TGTGCCAGCAGCTTGGGAGCGGGGGGTGTGGATACGCAGTATTTT. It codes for CASSLGAGGVDTQYF.

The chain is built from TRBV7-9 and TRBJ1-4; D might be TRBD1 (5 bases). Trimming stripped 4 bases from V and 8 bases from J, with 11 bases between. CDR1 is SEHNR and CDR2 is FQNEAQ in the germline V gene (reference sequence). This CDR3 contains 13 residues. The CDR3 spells CASSSPGGEKLFF. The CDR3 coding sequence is TGTGCCAGCAGCTCCCCGGGGGGGGAAAAACTGTTTTTT.

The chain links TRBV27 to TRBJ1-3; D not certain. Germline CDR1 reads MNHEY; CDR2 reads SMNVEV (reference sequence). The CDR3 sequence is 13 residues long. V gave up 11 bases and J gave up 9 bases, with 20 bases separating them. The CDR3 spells CASSGREVGTIYF. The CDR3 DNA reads TGTGCCTCCTCGGGAAGGGAAGTAGGCACCATATATTTT.